The 9 T cell receptor beta chains below were found in one sample sequenced in a study of Ad26.COV2.S vaccination and SARS-CoV-2 variants. TCRdb keeps only in-frame clones here, not all; method: immunoSEQ multiplex PCR. The sample has roughly 420,000 clones; roughly 89% are singletons. Described treatment: roughly 18 received Ad26.COV2.S at low or high dose, single or two shots; about 5 received placebo; per-sample allocation not given. Sampling was done on day 63 after the first vaccine or placebo injection. The material sequenced was peripheral blood, taken in a trial of Ad26.COV2.S vaccine versus placebo. These receptors were taken from a person aged 18 to 65 who received the Ad26.COV2.S COVID-19 vaccine or a placebo.

The V call is TRBV19, the J call TRBJ1-2; D possibly corresponds to TRBD1 (6 bases). The ends were cut back, 5 bases at V and 0 bases at J, with 16 bases in the middle. Germline-derived CDR1 and CDR2 are LNHDA and SQIVND (reference sequence). This CDR3 comprises 16 residues. The CDR3 region is CASSPMGRDTNYGYTF. CDR3 nucleotides: TGTGCCAGTAGTCCGATGGGCCGGGACACTAACTATGGCTACACCTTC.

This clone has just a few counts. The CDR3 nucleotides read TGTGCCAGCAGTGAATTTCGTTCCGGGAGGGCCGGGGAGCTGTTTTTT. Protein product: CASSEFRSGRAGELFF. V is TRBV25-1 and J is TRBJ2-2; 8 nucleotides match TRBD2. J lost 6 bases, V lost 1 base, and 7 bases had no gene match. CDR1 is MGHDK, CDR2 SYGVNS, per germline. The CDR3 length is 16 residues.

The chain combines TRBV7-2 with TRBJ1-3, with D possibly TRBD1 on 5 matching bases. The CDR3 spans 22 residues. The V end was cut by 0 bases, the J end by 0 bases, with 27 bases between. Per the germline V gene, CDR1 is SGHTA and CDR2 is FQGNSA. The CDR3 sequence: CASSLAWGGPISAEDSGNTIYF. The CDR3 nucleotides read TGTGCCAGCAGCTTAGCTTGGGGGGGACCGATCTCTGCCGAAGACTCTGGAAACACCATATATTTT.

The chain has TRBV5-5 and TRBJ2-7; TRBD1 aligns across 8 bases. The V segment lost 2 bases and the J segment 3 bases; nucleotides outside the gene matches: 7. Germline lookup yields CDR1 SGHKS and CDR2 YYEKEE (reference sequence). The CDR3 is made up of 15 amino acids. CDR3 bases: TGTGCCAGCAGCTTCCCGGGACAGGAATACTACGAGCAGTACTTC. Translating gives CASSFPGQEYYEQYF.

This chain links TRBV7-9 with TRBJ2-3, with 14 bases lining up with TRBD2. The CDR3 consists of 18 residues. Trimming removed 2 bases from V and 4 bases from J; junction bases left unmatched: 8. CDR1 is SEHNR, CDR2 FQNEAQ, per germline (reference sequence). The DNA for the CDR3 is TGTGCCAGCAGCTTATCAGGGACTAGCGGGAGTTTTGCAGATACGCAGTATTTT. It encodes CASSLSGTSGSFADTQYF.

V and J are TRBV27 and TRBJ1-5; TRBD1 matches at 8 bases. CDR1 and CDR2 from the germline V gene are MNHEY and SMNVEV (reference sequence). The CDR3 has 17 residues. V trimming: 7 bases; J trimming: 5 bases; junction bases outside the gene matches: 16. CDR3 DNA sequence: TGTGCCAGCACACCATTTTCCGCAGGGGGCGCGGATCAGCCCCAGCATTTT. Translated, it gives CASTPFSAGGADQPQHF.

There are a few counts of this clone. V is TRBV3-1 (or the pseudogene TRBV3-2) and J is TRBJ1-1; 8 bases line up with TRBD1. The germline V gene has CDR1 LGHDT and CDR2 YNNKEL (reference sequence). The CDR3 is 12 amino acids. V dropped 6 bases and J dropped 5; count of bases not matched to a gene: 2. Here the CDR3 reads CASRQGGTEAFF. The CDR3 region has the DNA TGTGCCAGCAGACAGGGGGGGACTGAAGCTTTCTTT.

The J gene is TRBJ2-1, the V gene TRBV5-4, with D perhaps TRBD2 (5 bases). The CDR3 length is 15 residues. Trimming stripped 7 bases from V and 4 bases from J, with 18 bases between. CDR1 is SGHNT, CDR2 YYREEE, per germline (reference sequence). In DNA, the CDR3 is TGTGCCAGCCGGGTACGGGGATCCGGTTACAATGAGCAGTTCTTC. Translated: CASRVRGSGYNEQFF. Combining the CDR3 with reference TRBV5-4 and TRBJ2-1 gives the whole variable domain ETGVTQSPTHLIKTRGQQVTLRCSSQSGHNTVSWYQQALGQGPQFIFQYYREEENGRGNFPPRFSGLQFPNYSSELNVNALELDDSALYLCASRVRGSGYNEQFFGPGTRLTVL.

The chain couples TRBV10-3 to TRBJ2-7; the D call may be TRBD1 or TRBD2 (5 bases each). The CDR3 is 15 residues long. In germline, CDR1 is ENHRY, CDR2 SYGVKD. Trimming pared 3 bases from V and 3 bases from J, leaving 15 bases between. CDR3 sequence: CAISEKDGTYYEQYF. CDR3 in DNA: TGTGCCATCAGTGAAAAAGATGGGACCTACTACGAGCAGTACTTC.